What follows are 22 T cell receptor beta chains derived from one specimen sequenced in a study of response to subunit inactivated influenza vaccine (dated by TCRdb to 2016 to 2019). The library was made by RT-PCR. These reads were obtained on an Illumina HiSeq 2500. TCRdb's own reprocessing of the public reads used fastp at Q25 and MiXCR and kept productive beta chains. A single entry per CDR3 protein holds the most common genes and DNA from its merged rows. This sample gives approximately 680,000 distinct CDR3 sequences in total; 15% to 19% of them show up just once. The top ten clonotypes cover around 10% of the sample. The sequences come from PBMCs from blood, collected roughly 12 days after vaccination. These receptors originate from a man aged 50 to 59 who received an inactivated influenza vaccine. Donor details come from another sample of the same person, matched by shared clones.

This chain uses TRBV5-1 with TRBJ2-3; 13 nucleotides line up with TRBD2. This CDR3 has 19 amino acids. Unmatched junction bases numbered 7, after V lost 0 bases and J lost 0 bases. Germline V CDR1 and CDR2: SGHRS, YFSETQ. CDR3 nucleotides: TGCGCCAGCAGCTTGGGACTAGCGGGAGGACCACCTAGCACAGATACGCAGTATTTT. Translating gives CASSLGLAGGPPSTDTQYF.

V and J are TRBV12-3 or TRBV12-4 and TRBJ1-2, with D unclear. CDR3 size: 13 residues. Trimming pared 0 bases from V and 3 bases from J, leaving 5 bases between. The CDR3 is CASSLAADYGYTF. The CDR3 DNA follows: TGTGCCAGCAGTTTAGCGGCAGACTATGGCTACACCTTC.

The sample holds a few counts of this clonotype. J is TRBJ1-5 and V is TRBV20-1; D may be TRBD1 (5 bases). Trimming pared 3 bases from V and 10 bases from J, leaving 22 bases between. This CDR3 has 15 residues. Germline V lookup: CDR1 DFQATT, CDR2 SNEGSKA (reference sequence). This CDR3 reads CSASKGREGFQPQHF. The DNA of the CDR3 is TGCAGTGCTAGTAAGGGCAGGGAGGGTTTTCAACCCCAGCATTTT.

This clonotype has only one observation. V usage is TRBV19 and J usage is TRBJ2-1; 8 positions match TRBD1. The J segment lost 8 bases and the V segment lost 1 base, leaving 7 bases of the junction unmatched. Germline loops: CDR1 LNHDA, CDR2 SQIVND (reference sequence). This CDR3 has 15 amino acids. CDR3 region: CASSIGGTGRDEQFF. The CDR3 DNA reads as TGTGCCAGTAGTATAGGCGGGACAGGAAGGGATGAGCAGTTCTTC.

This clonotype was seen a few times. The chain combines TRBV28 with TRBJ2-5; D is ambiguous. Trimming removed 7 bases from V and 5 bases from J, with 20 bases in between. CDR1 is MDHEN, CDR2 SYDVKM, per germline. CDR3 length equals 15 residues. CDR3 amino acids: CASTQLQTSPETQYF. For the CDR3, the DNA is TGTGCCAGCACCCAACTCCAGACATCTCCGGAGACCCAGTACTTC.

This clonotype was seen a few times. In DNA, the CDR3 is TGTGCCAGCAGCCAAACAGGGGTCGGGGAGCTGTTTTTT. Translating gives CASSQTGVGELFF. The gene calls are TRBV7-9 and TRBJ2-2; 7 nucleotides match TRBD1. Germline V CDR1 and CDR2: SEHNR, FQNEAQ (reference sequence). Trimming took 5 bases from V and 7 from J; bases not matched to a gene: 4. This CDR3 is 13 amino acids long.

This sequence joins TRBV29-1 and TRBJ2-3; 9 bases are a match to TRBD2. CDR1 is SQVTM, CDR2 ANQGSEA, per germline. The CDR3 sequence is 17 residues long. The V and J ends lost 0 bases and 1 base, in that order; junction bases with no gene match: 8. The CDR3 region is CSVEDGLAGDGTDTQYF. Written as DNA, the CDR3 is TGCAGCGTTGAAGATGGATTAGCGGGGGATGGCACAGATACGCAGTATTTT.

This clonotype was counted ten times or more. The CDR3 protein is CAWLGRPKNIQYF. CDR3 bases: TGTGCCTGGTTGGGACGGCCCAAAAACATTCAGTACTTC. The chain combines TRBV30 with TRBJ2-4; D is perhaps TRBD1 or TRBD2 (5 bases each). This CDR3 is 13 amino acids long. Germline V gene sequence: CDR1 GTSNPN, CDR2 SVGIG (reference sequence). V gave up 5 bases and J gave up 2 bases, with 10 bases separating them.

CDR3 in amino acids: CASSLRSGLAGINEQFF. DNA of the CDR3: TGTGCCAGCAGCTTAAGATCGGGACTAGCGGGAATCAATGAGCAGTTCTTC. V and J are TRBV7-9 and TRBJ2-1; 13 bases line up with TRBD2. Germline V gives CDR1 SEHNR, CDR2 FQNEAQ (reference sequence). This CDR3 spans 17 amino acids. V was pared by 2 bases and J by 6 bases, with 7 bases of the junction left unmatched.

This clonotype was counted at least ten times. The chain couples TRBV3-1 to TRBJ2-1, with D unclear. This CDR3 has 18 amino acids. Per germline, CDR1 LGHDT and CDR2 YNNKEL (reference sequence). V gave up 3 bases and J gave up 0 bases, with 18 bases separating them. CDR3 sequence: CASSQVLRLQRSYNEQFF. The CDR3 DNA reads TGTGCCAGCAGCCAGGTCTTAAGGTTGCAGCGCTCCTACAATGAGCAGTTCTTC.

The gene calls are TRBV12-3 or TRBV12-4 and TRBJ2-1; 8 bases map to TRBD1. The CDR3 spans 13 residues. J gave up 8 bases and V 4 bases, and 4 bases lay outside the gene matches. CDR3 DNA sequence: TGTGCCAGCAGTTCGGACAGGGCCCATGAGCAGTTCTTC. Translated, it gives CASSSDRAHEQFF.

V usage is TRBV12-3 or TRBV12-4 and J usage is TRBJ2-7; 9 nucleotides match TRBD1. The CDR3 length is 14 residues. V dropped 6 bases and J dropped 2; count of bases not matched to a gene: 5. The chain's CDR3 is CASSKQGATYEQYF. The CDR3 DNA sequence: TGTGCCAGCAGCAAACAGGGGGCGACCTACGAGCAGTACTTC.

A few counts support this clonotype. CDR3 residues: CASSYSLAGGVNEQFF. CDR3 nucleotides: TGTGCCAGCAGTTACTCTCTAGCGGGAGGTGTGAATGAGCAGTTCTTC. V usage is TRBV6-5 and J usage is TRBJ2-1; 11 bases map to TRBD2. V shed 0 bases, J shed 7 bases, and the junction held 5 bases outside the gene matches. The CDR3 is made up of 16 amino acids. The germline gives CDR1 MNHEY, CDR2 SVGAGI.

The gene calls are TRBV6-2 or TRBV6-3 and TRBJ2-5, with 10 bases identical to TRBD2. Germline-derived CDR1 and CDR2 are MNHEY and SVGEGT. J was trimmed by 5 bases and V by 6 bases; bases with no gene match: 15. The CDR3 covers 17 residues. The CDR3 sequence is CASSPSSGRAQWETQYF. For the CDR3, the DNA is TGTGCCAGCAGCCCTTCGAGCGGGAGGGCCCAGTGGGAGACCCAGTACTTC.

This clonotype was seen more than once but under ten times. The rearrangement links TRBV20-1 to TRBJ1-2; 7 bases fit TRBD1. Germline lookup yields CDR1 DFQATT and CDR2 SNEGSKA (reference sequence). The junction had 13 bases not matched to a gene; V was cut back by 4 bases and J by 2 bases. This CDR3 is built from 16 residues. The CDR3 nucleotides are TGCAGTGCTACGACACAGACAGGGTTGGGAAACTATGGCTACACCTTC. Translated, it gives CSATTQTGLGNYGYTF.

This rearrangement joins TRBV7-2 to TRBJ2-2; TRBD2 might be the D (6 bases). CDR3 length: 15 amino acids. V gave up 1 base and J gave up 7 bases, with 13 bases separating them. Germline V gene data show CDR1 as SGHTA and CDR2 as FQGNSA. CDR3 sequence reads: CASSLVAGRSGELFF. In DNA form, the CDR3 reads TGTGCCAGCAGCTTAGTGGCAGGGAGGAGCGGGGAGCTGTTTTTT.

This clonotype was detected ten times or more. The V call is TRBV5-1, the J call TRBJ2-7; perhaps TRBD1 as D (6 bases). Between the trimmed V and J ends, which lost 2 bases and 3 bases, there was a span of 12 bases. The CDR3 covers 14 residues. Germline V CDR1 and CDR2: SGHRS, YFSETQ. The CDR3 loop reads CASSLGQIFYEQYF. For the CDR3, the DNA is TGCGCCAGCAGCTTAGGACAGATATTCTACGAGCAGTACTTC. Using reference TRBV5-1 and TRBJ2-7 for the parts outside the CDR3, the full variable domain is KAGVTQTPRYLIKTRGQQVTLSCSPISGHRSVSWYQQTPGQGLQFLFEYFSETQRNKGNFPGRFSGRQFSNSRSEMNVSTLELGDSALYLCASSLGQIFYEQYFGPGTRLTVT.

V gene TRBV30 combines with J gene TRBJ2-7; tentatively, D is TRBD1 (5 bases). Germline V gene lookup returns CDR1 GTSNPN and CDR2 SVGIG (reference sequence). The CDR3 has 12 amino acids. Trimming cost V 5 bases and J 7 bases, with 15 bases left between them. The CDR3 reads CAWARQSVEQYF. For the CDR3, the DNA is TGTGCCTGGGCCCGACAGTCTGTGGAGCAGTACTTC.

The rearrangement uses TRBV4-1 and TRBJ2-2; 9 bases fit TRBD1. This CDR3 is built from 17 residues. Germline-derived CDR1 and CDR2 are MGHRA and YSYEKL. Trimming at V came to 1 base and at J to 1 base, leaving 4 bases not matched to a gene. CDR3 nucleotides: TGCGCCAGCAGCCAAGCACAGGGGGCTCGGAACACCGGGGAGCTGTTTTTT. Amino acids: CASSQAQGARNTGELFF.

This clonotype was found a few times. The chain combines TRBV29-1 with TRBJ2-7; D gene ambiguous. Germline values: CDR1 SQVTM, CDR2 ANQGSEA. The V end was cut by 3 bases, the J end by 9 bases, with 12 bases between. The CDR3 sequence is 11 residues long. CDR3 coding DNA: TGCAGCGTTGATTCGGGTATGGGGCAGTACTTC. It encodes CSVDSGMGQYF.

This clonotype has at least ten counts. The junction departs from germline at one end; a sequencing error may be responsible. V gene TRBV5-1 combines with J gene TRBJ2-3; maybe TRBD1 (5 bases). Germline V gene data show CDR1 as SGHRS and CDR2 as YFSETQ. The CDR3 loop spans 15 amino acids. The CDR3 protein is CASSLGVASTDTQYF. The CDR3 region has the DNA TGTGCCAGCAGCTTAGGGGTAGCTAGCACAGATACGCAGTATTTT.

This clonotype was detected a few times. One end of the junction varies from germline; a read error may be responsible. The chain uses TRBV11-2 and TRBJ1-3, with D uncertain. The germline V gene encodes CDR1 SGHAT and CDR2 FQNNGV. This CDR3 has 13 residues. In DNA form, the CDR3 reads TGTGCCAGCAGCTTAGAGTGGGGTGGCGGGCCACATTTT. Its translation: CASSLEWGGGPHF.